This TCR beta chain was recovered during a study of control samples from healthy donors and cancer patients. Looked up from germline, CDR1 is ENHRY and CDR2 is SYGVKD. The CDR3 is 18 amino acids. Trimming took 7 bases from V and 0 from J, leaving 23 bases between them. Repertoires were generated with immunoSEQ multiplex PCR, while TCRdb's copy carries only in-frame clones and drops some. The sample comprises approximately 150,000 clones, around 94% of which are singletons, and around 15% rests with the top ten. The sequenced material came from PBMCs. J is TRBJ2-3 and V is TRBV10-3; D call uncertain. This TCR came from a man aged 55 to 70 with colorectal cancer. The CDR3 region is CAIMGWAPANASTDTQYF. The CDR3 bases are TGTGCCATCATGGGATGGGCGCCCGCAAACGCTAGCACAGATACGCAGTATTTT.